This T cell receptor (beta chain) was identified in a study of CXCR3-negative and CXCR3-positive naive CD8 T cells. With UMI labels, 5' RACE was used to prepare the TRB cDNA libraries. Following a re-call of the 5' RACE reads, TCRdb has one entry per CDR3 protein and lacks DNA. Recorded for this sample: approximately 74,000 distinct CDR3 sequences. Germline V lookup: CDR1 MDHEN, CDR2 SYDVKM. This CDR3 is built from 16 residues. This TCR derives from a human donor in good health. Some clones in this sample may be carry-over from other donors' samples. The chain recombines TRBV28 with TRBJ2-7; the TCRdb call, TRBD1, lacks DNA for checking. The specimen was naive CXCR3- CD8+ T cells from blood. The sample's subset: CD45RO-CCR7+CD27+CD95- naive CD8+ T cells lacking CXCR3 (TNR3-). CDR3 residues: CAESRDRGAEDYEQYF. Looking up the rest from reference TRBV28 and TRBJ2-7 gives the full variable domain: DVKVTQSSRYLVKRTGEKVFLECVQDMDHENMFWYRQDPGLGLRLIYFSYDVKMKEKGDIPEGYSVSREKKERFSLILESASTNQTSMYLCAESRDRGAEDYEQYFGPGTRLTVT.